Presented here are 19 T cell receptor beta chains from one specimen sequenced in a study of cytomegalovirus exposure and HLA in healthy donors (dated by TCRdb to 2015 to 2018). Libraries were prepared through the immunoSEQ multiplex PCR assay. For the multiplex PCR, a mixture combining 60 forward primers for TCR Vbeta segments and 13 reverse primers for TCR Jbeta segments was used. In its TCRdb copy, this immuneACCESS table keeps in-frame sequences only and misses some clones. Where compared with another copy, unresolved V genes explain less than half of these, and the others have no known cause. The sample includes roughly 150,000 clones, with roughly 76% observed a single time. Of the sample, approximately 2.2% is held by the ten largest clones. The sequenced sample consisted of PBMCs. These receptor sequences come from a male donor in good health and CMV-seronegative.

The chain uses TRBV7-8 and TRBJ2-7; D is perhaps TRBD1 (5 bases). Trimming took off 2 bases at V and 5 bases at J, with 7 bases between the two ends. This CDR3 is built from 12 residues. The germline CDR1 and CDR2 sequences are SGHVS and FQNEAQ. The CDR3, as DNA: TGTGCCAGCAGCTTAATACAGGACGAGCAGTACTTC. This translates into CASSLIQDEQYF.

The chain couples TRBV7-8 to TRBJ2-1; no firm D call. Trimming cost V 2 bases and J 8 bases, with 4 bases left between them. The CDR3 contains 11 residues. Germline V gives CDR1 SGHVS, CDR2 FQNEAQ. The CDR3 bases are TGTGCCAGCAGCTTACAGGATGAGCAGTTCTTC. Translated: CASSLQDEQFF. Full variable domain (remainder filled in from reference TRBV7-8 and TRBJ2-1): GAGVSQSPRYKVAKRGQDVALRCDPISGHVSLFWYQQALGQGPEFLTYFQNEAQLDKSGLPSDRFFAERPEGSVSTLKIQRTQQEDSAVYLCASSLQDEQFFGPGTRLTVL.

V gene TRBV25-1 combines with J gene TRBJ1-2; D is possibly TRBD1 (6 bases). Per the germline V gene, CDR1 is MGHDK and CDR2 is SYGVNS. Between the trimmed V and J ends, which lost 3 bases and 3 bases, there was a span of 11 bases. The CDR3 totals 14 residues. CDR3 bases: TGTGCCAGCAGTGAGGCAGGGGAAGACTATGGCTACACCTTC. Translating gives CASSEAGEDYGYTF.

This chain links TRBV11-1 with TRBJ2-1, with TRBD2 as a possible D gene (5 bases). Germline lookup yields CDR1 SGHAT and CDR2 FQDESV (reference sequence). V was clipped by 4 bases and J by 6 bases, with 16 bases between them. CDR3 length: 15 residues. CDR3 residues: CASSSDVRRINEQFF. CDR3 DNA sequence: TGTGCCAGCAGCTCCGATGTACGGAGGATCAATGAGCAGTTCTTC.

This chain links TRBV6-1 with TRBJ1-5; the D is unclear. Germline values: CDR1 MNHNS, CDR2 SASEGT. Trimming took 2 bases from V and 0 from J, leaving 11 bases between them. CDR3 size: 16 residues. CDR3 region: CASSEYGGYSNQPQHF. Written as DNA, the CDR3 is TGTGCCAGCAGTGAATACGGAGGGTATAGCAATCAGCCCCAGCATTTT.

V gene TRBV30 combines with J gene TRBJ1-2; TRBD1 is a possible D gene (5 bases). Germline lookup yields CDR1 GTSNPN and CDR2 SVGIG (reference sequence). The germline V and J ends were trimmed by 5 bases and 7 bases, with 17 bases remaining between them. CDR3 length: 13 residues. The CDR3 DNA reads TGTGCCTGGTATCGTGGCGGGACCGGTGGCTACACCTTC. Translating it yields CAWYRGGTGGYTF.

This clone came up once. CDR3 sequence (DNA): TGTGCCAGCAGCCCGACTGCCTACCCGAATTCACCCCTCCACTTT. Protein: CASSPTAYPNSPLHF. The chain links TRBV5-4 to TRBJ1-6; the D is unclear. Germline V lookup: CDR1 SGHNT, CDR2 YYREEE (reference sequence). This CDR3 comprises 15 residues. V was trimmed by 4 bases and J by 7 bases, leaving 15 bases between them.

The V call is TRBV5-1, the J call TRBJ2-1; 9 bases fit TRBD2. CDR1 is SGHRS and CDR2 is YFSETQ in the germline V gene. The trim removed 4 bases at V and 4 bases at J, leaving 3 bases unmatched. The CDR3 is 14 residues long. CDR3 nucleotide sequence: TGCGCCAGCAGCCTGACTAGCGGATACAATGAGCAGTTCTTC. Translating gives CASSLTSGYNEQFF.

The chain joins TRBV10-3 to TRBJ2-3; 8 nucleotides line up with TRBD1. Germline V gene lookup returns CDR1 ENHRY and CDR2 SYGVKD. Trimming at V came to 6 bases and at J to 2 bases, leaving 7 bases not matched to a gene. CDR3 length: 15 amino acids. The DNA for the CDR3 is TGTGCCATCAGAGGGGACAGGATAAACACAGATACGCAGTATTTT. Its translation is CAIRGDRINTDTQYF.

The J gene is TRBJ2-1, the V gene TRBV7-2; possibly TRBD1 for D (6 bases). The germline gives CDR1 SGHTA, CDR2 FQGNSA. Trimming removed 4 bases from V and 0 bases from J, with 22 bases in between. This CDR3 region has 19 residues. The CDR3 sequence: CASSSSRPYRVVSYNEQFF. The CDR3 DNA follows: TGTGCCAGCAGCTCAAGCAGGCCGTACAGGGTTGTCTCCTACAATGAGCAGTTCTTC.

J is TRBJ2-1 and V is TRBV19; 12 nucleotides align to TRBD2. This CDR3 region has 15 residues. V lost 3 bases to trimming and J lost 7 bases; unmatched junction nucleotides: 4. Germline V lookup: CDR1 LNHDA, CDR2 SQIVND (reference sequence). The CDR3 protein is CASSILAGGPNEQFF. The CDR3 bases are TGTGCCAGTAGTATCCTAGCGGGGGGGCCGAATGAGCAGTTCTTC.

The CDR3 DNA sequence: TGTGCCAGCAGTTCAGGACAGGATAATTCACCCCTCCACTTT. Translation gives CASSSGQDNSPLHF. The chain couples TRBV6-5 to TRBJ1-6; 7 positions agree with TRBD1. In germline, CDR1 is MNHEY, CDR2 SVGAGI. The junction had 2 bases not matched to a gene; V was cut back by 4 bases and J by 5 bases. This CDR3 region has 14 residues.

The J gene is TRBJ1-4, the V gene TRBV2, with 8 nucleotides matching TRBD1. With 8 bases clipped from V and 6 bases from J, the junction kept 2 bases outside the gene matches. The length of the CDR3 is 12 residues. Germline CDR1 and CDR2: SNHLY and FYNNEI. As DNA, the CDR3 is TGTGCCAGCCGGGGACAGGATGAAAAACTGTTTTTT. Translating gives CASRGQDEKLFF.

This clone was counted a single time. CDR3 region: CASSYLNTGELFF. The CDR3 DNA sequence: TGTGCCAGCAGTTACTTAAACACCGGGGAGCTGTTTTTT. The genes are TRBV6-5 and TRBJ2-2; D is unclear. This CDR3 spans 13 amino acids. The germline V gene has CDR1 MNHEY and CDR2 SVGAGI. The V gene lost 1 base and the J gene lost 2 bases, with 2 bases spanning the gap.

The chain joins TRBV29-1 to TRBJ2-7, with 12 bases matching TRBD2. This CDR3 comprises 15 residues. Trimming cost V 6 bases and J 3 bases; bases outside gene matches: 9. Germline V gene sequence: CDR1 SQVTM, CDR2 ANQGSEA. CDR3 nucleotides: TGCAGCGTCCCTTCGACTAGCGGGAGCCTCTACGAGCAGTACTTC. Its translation: CSVPSTSGSLYEQYF.

The rearrangement uses TRBV5-1 and TRBJ2-3; tentatively, D is TRBD2 (6 bases). In germline, CDR1 is SGHRS, CDR2 YFSETQ. V was cut by 3 bases and J by 5 bases, with 7 bases left in between. The CDR3 sequence is 12 residues long. CDR3 sequence (DNA): TGCGCCAGCAGCTCCGGGGGAGATACGCAGTATTTT. Residues: CASSSGGDTQYF.

The rearrangement uses TRBV6-4 and TRBJ1-2; D is uncertain. This CDR3 is built from 16 residues. Germline CDR1 is MRHNA and CDR2 is SNTAGT. V dropped 6 bases and J dropped 3 bases, with 20 bases sitting between them. The CDR3 loop reads CASSQLRYSGDYGYTF. The CDR3 DNA reads TGTGCCAGCAGCCAATTGAGGTACAGCGGGGACTATGGCTACACCTTC.

This chain links TRBV13 with TRBJ2-1; TRBD2 matches 11 bases. The CDR3 sequence is 15 residues long. V gave up 2 bases and J gave up 8 bases; unmatched junction bases: 5. The germline gives CDR1 PRHDT, CDR2 FYEKMQ (reference sequence). The CDR3 loop reads CASSLRVAGGHEQFF. For the CDR3, the DNA is TGTGCCAGCAGCTTAAGAGTAGCGGGGGGGCATGAGCAGTTCTTC.

The rearrangement uses TRBV25-1 and TRBJ1-2, with a possible D match to TRBD1 (6 bases). The CDR3 is 16 amino acids. Trimming removed 3 bases from V and 8 bases from J, with 22 bases in between. Germline CDR1 reads MGHDK; CDR2 reads SYGVNS. Written as DNA, the CDR3 is TGTGCCAGCAGTGATCGCTACCAAGGACAGTATAGGGGCTACACCTTC. Translation gives CASSDRYQGQYRGYTF.